Below, 11 T cell receptor beta chains from the same sample are listed, as sequenced in a study of shared clonotypes between healthy human individuals. Naive CD8 cells lacked CD45RO and underwent positive selection for CCR7, leaving out terminally differentiated effector memory CD45RA+ cells. Sequenced by immunoSEQ multiplex PCR; TCRdb stores in-frame clones only, minus some. Of a few million clones in the sample, 90% to 95% were seen once. Sequenced sample: naive CD8+ T cells from PBMCs. The source of these receptors is a man aged 18 to 30 in good health. Some clones in this sample may be carry-over from other donors' samples.

This rearrangement joins TRBV7-2 to TRBJ2-7; D possibly corresponds to TRBD2 (6 bases). CDR3 length: 17 residues. Germline-derived CDR1 and CDR2 are SGHTA and FQGNSA. V was trimmed by 5 bases and J by 3 bases, leaving 23 bases between them. In DNA, the CDR3 is TGTGCCAGCAGCCCCCGACTGAGCGGGTATGCGGACTACGAGCAGTACTTC. It yields the protein CASSPRLSGYADYEQYF. Drawing the rest from reference TRBV7-2 and TRBJ2-7, the complete variable domain is GAGVSQSPSNKVTEKGKDVELRCDPISGHTALYWYRQSLGQGLEFLIYFQGNSAPDKSGLPSDRFSAERTGGSVSTLTIQRTQQEDSAVYLCASSPRLSGYADYEQYFGPGTRLTVT.

This clone was counted only a few times. CDR3 protein: CAWSVLLAQAFF. CDR3 DNA sequence: TGTGCCTGGAGTGTACTTTTGGCGCAAGCTTTCTTT. The gene calls are TRBV30 and TRBJ1-1; D is undetermined. The V end lost 0 bases, the J end lost 9 bases, and 11 bases lay between the germline ends. CDR1 is GTSNPN and CDR2 is SVGIG in the germline V gene (reference sequence). There are 12 residues in the CDR3.

With regard to this clone: Other DNA sequences in this specimen translate into the identical CDR3. The chain couples TRBV5-1 to TRBJ2-1; D is ambiguous. V was cut by 1 base and J by 5 bases, with 4 bases left in between. Looked up from germline, CDR1 is SGHRS and CDR2 is YFSETQ. CDR3 length equals 12 residues. The CDR3 spells CASSLTDNEQFF. CDR3 in DNA: TGCGCCAGCAGCTTGACGGACAATGAGCAGTTCTTC.

The V and J genes are TRBV9 and TRBJ2-5, with D possibly being TRBD2 (6 bases). The CDR3 consists of 14 residues. With 2 bases removed from V and 4 bases from J, the gap between germline ends came to 12 bases. Germline CDR1 and CDR2: SGDLS and YYNGEE. DNA for the CDR3: TGTGCCAGCAGCGTTAGCTTGGGGGGAGAGACCCAGTACTTC. Its protein is CASSVSLGGETQYF. Combining the CDR3 with reference TRBV9 and TRBJ2-5 gives the whole variable domain DSGVTQTPKHLITATGQRVTLRCSPRSGDLSVYWYQQSLDQGLQFLIQYYNGEERAKGNILERFSAQQFPDLHSELNLSSLELGDSALYFCASSVSLGGETQYFGPGTRLLVL.

In its sample, this clone was seen a few times. Other DNA variants within this sample encode the same CDR3. This chain joins TRBV9 and TRBJ1-5, with 10 bases matching TRBD1. CDR3 size: 15 residues. The trim removed 0 bases at V and 6 bases at J, leaving 3 bases unmatched. Germline V CDR1 and CDR2: SGDLS, YYNGEE. CDR3 sequence: CASSVGQGAGQPQHF. The CDR3 DNA follows: TGTGCCAGCAGCGTAGGACAGGGGGCTGGTCAGCCCCAGCATTTT.

This clone has only one observation. The V and J genes are TRBV11-2 and TRBJ1-4; D remains unclear. Germline CDR1 reads SGHAT; CDR2 reads FQNNGV. This CDR3 contains 17 residues. Trimming left V 2 bases short and J 7 bases short, with 20 bases between. CDR3 protein: CASSLWERRATREKLFF. CDR3 sequence (DNA): TGTGCCAGCAGCTTATGGGAAAGGAGGGCCACCCGTGAAAAACTGTTTTTT.

The sample holds one count of this clone. A read error may produce the germline difference seen at one junction end. The chain uses TRBV27 and TRBJ2-1, with 7 bases lining up with TRBD1. Germline-derived CDR1 and CDR2 are MNHEY and SMNVEV (reference sequence). This CDR3 contains 15 residues. The CDR3 reads CASSLSTGAVSQAVF. The CDR3 region has the DNA TGTGCCAGCAGTCTGTCAACAGGGGCCGTCTCCCAGGCGGTCTTC.

Notes on this clone: Different DNA sequences within this sample yield the same CDR3. This sequence joins TRBV15 and TRBJ2-3; TRBD2 aligns across 7 bases. CDR1 and CDR2 (germline): LNHNV, YYDKDF (reference sequence). The CDR3 sequence is 15 residues long. Unmatched junction bases numbered 2, after V lost 1 base and J lost 1 base. The CDR3 here is CATSRGTSGTDTQYF. The DNA of the CDR3 is TGTGCCACCAGCAGAGGGACTAGTGGCACAGATACGCAGTATTTT.

This chain joins TRBV2 and TRBJ2-7, with 8 bases that match TRBD1. The junction had 10 bases not matched to a gene; V was cut back by 0 bases and J by 6 bases. The CDR3 runs to 16 residues. Germline CDR1 and CDR2: SNHLY and FYNNEI. CDR3: CASSEATGAQTGEQYF. The CDR3 DNA sequence: TGTGCCAGCAGTGAAGCGACAGGGGCTCAGACGGGCGAGCAGTACTTC.

About this clone itself: Other DNA variants within this sample encode the same CDR3. V and J are TRBV27 and TRBJ1-5; D is unresolved. From germline, CDR1 is MNHEY and CDR2 SMNVEV (reference sequence). V lost 5 bases and J 4 bases, leaving 6 bases between the germline ends. CDR3 length: 12 amino acids. The CDR3 DNA reads as TGTGCCAGCAGTCTCCTAAATCAGCCCCAGCATTTT. It translates to CASSLLNQPQHF.

This CDR3 is CASSLLDSWSVEQYF. The CDR3 DNA reads TGTGCCAGCAGTTTATTGGACAGTTGGTCCGTCGAGCAGTACTTC. The chain is built from TRBV28 and TRBJ2-7; tentatively, D is TRBD1 (6 bases). The CDR3 totals 15 residues. Looked up from germline, CDR1 is MDHEN and CDR2 is SYDVKM. With 1 base removed from V and 6 bases from J, the gap between germline ends came to 16 bases.